A selection of T cell receptor beta chains follows, all from one sample in a study of blood T cell repertoires in COVID-19. Only in-frame clones appear in the TCRdb table, and some are missing; sequencing was by immunoSEQ multiplex PCR. The table includes 130,000 to 150,000 clones, about four fifths detected once. Sequencing was carried out using peripheral blood. Receptor source: a woman older than 75 with acute or convalescent COVID-19. Both conserved end residues are part of each CDR3. Each record gives: CDR3 protein, CDR3 DNA, D gene, V gene, J gene, clone size. The D gene is left open where the match is weak. Where a row states a size, it is once, few, many or the class of an expanded clone; other rows omit it.

CDR3: CASSETGGLQETQYF; DNA: TGTGCCAGCAGCGAAACGGGGGGCCTACAAGAGACCCAGTACTTC; D: .; V: TRBV5-6; J: TRBJ2-5; size: .
CDR3: CASSVGGTSGTDTQYF; DNA: TGTGCCAGCAGCGTAGGGGGGACTAGCGGAACAGATACGCAGTATTTT; D: TRBD2; V: TRBV9; J: TRBJ2-3; size: .
CDR3: CASSRTDTEAFF; DNA: TGTGCCAGCAGTCGTACGGACACTGAAGCTTTCTTT; D: .; V: TRBV6-5; J: TRBJ1-1; size: few
CDR3: CASSQEGGQGNYGYTF; DNA: TGCGCCAGCAGCCAAGAGGGGGGACAGGGGAACTATGGCTACACCTTC; D: TRBD1; V: TRBV4-1; J: TRBJ1-2; size: .
CDR3: CASSPGGSANTGELFF; DNA: TGTGCCAGCTCACCGGGGGGGTCCGCGAACACCGGGGAGCTGTTTTTT; D: TRBD2; V: TRBV18; J: TRBJ2-2; size: .
CDR3: CASRGGENTEAFF; DNA: TGCGCCAGCAGGGGGGGAGAGAACACTGAAGCTTTCTTT; D: .; V: TRBV5-1; J: TRBJ1-1; size: once
CDR3: CASSRGSGTGELFF; DNA: TGCGCCAGCAGCCGGGGGTCGGGGACCGGGGAGCTGTTTTTT; D: .; V: TRBV5-1; J: TRBJ2-2; size: .
CDR3: CASSSARLALADTQYF; DNA: TGTGCCAGCAGCTCGGCCCGACTAGCGTTAGCAGATACGCAGTATTTT; D: TRBD2; V: TRBV5-4; J: TRBJ2-3; size: .
CDR3: CASSLEAGNTGELFF; DNA: TGCGCCAGCAGCTTGGAAGCAGGGAACACCGGGGAGCTGTTTTTT; D: .; V: TRBV5-1; J: TRBJ2-2; size: .
CDR3: CASRATSGTDTQYF; DNA: TGTGCCAGCAGGGCCACCAGCGGGACAGATACGCAGTATTTT; D: .; V: TRBV9; J: TRBJ2-3; size: .
CDR3: CASGAGYYEQYF; DNA: TGTGCTAGTGGAGCGGGTTACTACGAGCAGTACTTC; D: .; V: TRBV12-5; J: TRBJ2-7; size: once
CDR3: CASSLAGGNYGYTF; DNA: TGCGCCAGCAGCTTGGCCGGGGGTAACTATGGCTACACCTTC; D: .; V: TRBV5-1; J: TRBJ1-2; size: few